Listed below are T cell receptor beta chains from one sample, sequenced in a study of shared clonotypes between healthy human individuals. Sequencing used immunoSEQ multiplex PCR; TCRdb keeps in-frame clones, though not all of them. The repertoire includes about 680,000 clones, under 95% of them detected once, and 24% sits in the top ten. The sequenced sample was naive CD8+ T cells sorted from blood. These receptor sequences come from a man younger than 45 in good health. Both conserved end residues are part of each CDR3. D genes are given only for firm matches. Rows may omit the clone size; those that give it use once, few, many or a size class.

>-|TRBJ2-1|15|TRBV13|TRBD1
CASSLGQGPYNEQFF
TGTGCCAGCAGCTTGGGACAGGGCCCTTACAATGAGCAGTTCTTC
>-|TRBJ2-7|14|TRBV29-1|-
CSVEDHGSSYEQYF
TGCAGCGTTGAAGATCACGGGAGCTCCTACGAGCAGTACTTC
>once|TRBJ1-3|16|TRBV5-1|-
CASSDHLQNSGNTIYF
TGCGCCAGCAGCGATCACCTACAGAACTCTGGAAACACCATATATTTT
>-|TRBJ2-7|12|TRBV14|TRBD1
CASSQYRGEQYF
TGTGCCAGCAGCCAATACAGGGGCGAGCAGTACTTC
>-|TRBJ2-1|15|TRBV15|TRBD2
CATSRGLIAGLEQFF
TGTGCCACCAGCAGAGGCCTTATAGCGGGACTTGAGCAGTTCTTC
>-|TRBJ1-1|16|TRBV19|-
CASTPGLRWGNTEAFF
TGTGCCAGTACTCCGGGACTCCGCTGGGGGAACACTGAAGCTTTCTTT
>-|TRBJ1-1|17|TRBV7-6|-
CASSLGPLSISNTEAFF
TGTGCCAGCAGCTTAGGGCCACTCTCTATTTCGAACACTGAAGCTTTCTTT
>-|TRBJ2-1|15|TRBV7-9|TRBD2
CASKESGNSYNEQFF
TGTGCCAGCAAAGAGAGCGGGAACTCCTACAATGAGCAGTTCTTC
>-|TRBJ2-1|15|TRBV7-9|TRBD1
CASRTGTGVGNEQFF
TGTGCCAGCAGAACCGGGACAGGGGTGGGCAATGAGCAGTTCTTC
>-|TRBJ1-5|14|TRBV27|-
CASSLSRGHQPQHF
TGTGCCAGCAGTTTATCCAGGGGCCATCAGCCCCAGCATTTT
>-|TRBJ2-5|17|TRBV5-1|-
CASSLVGAGVIQETQYF
TGCGCCAGCAGCTTGGTGGGGGCAGGGGTCATCCAAGAGACCCAGTACTTC
>-|TRBJ2-2|15|TRBV7-9|-
CASSAAEPWTGELFF
TGTGCCAGCAGCGCCGCGGAACCGTGGACCGGGGAGCTGTTTTTT
>-|TRBJ2-3|21|TRBV13|TRBD2
CASSFFVPNAASGYSTDTQYF
TGTGCCAGCAGCTTCTTCGTTCCTAACGCTGCTAGCGGATATAGCACAGATACGCAGTATTTT
>-|TRBJ2-6|15|TRBV27|-
CASSFRVDGANVLTF
TGTGCCAGCAGTTTTCGGGTCGATGGGGCCAACGTCCTGACTTTC
>-|TRBJ2-7|14|TRBV7-9|-
CASSDPGADYEQYF
TGTGCCAGCAGCGACCCCGGAGCGGACTACGAGCAGTACTTC
>-|TRBJ2-5|16|TRBV28|TRBD2
CASSLMLAGGGETQYF
TGTGCCAGCAGTTTGATGCTAGCGGGAGGAGGGGAGACCCAGTACTTC
>-|TRBJ2-7|13|TRBV27|-
CASSFGMGYEQYF
TGTGCCAGCAGTTTTGGGATGGGGTACGAGCAGTACTTC
>-|TRBJ1-2|13|TRBV2|-
CASSGTDNYGYTF
TGTGCCAGCAGTGGGACAGACAACTATGGCTACACCTTC
>-|TRBJ2-3|15|TRBV4-1|-
CASSQGLRGTDTQYF
TGCGCCAGCAGCCAAGGGCTCAGGGGCACAGATACGCAGTATTTT
>-|TRBJ2-5|15|TRBV7-7|TRBD2
CASSAQLAGEETQYF
TGTGCCAGCAGCGCACAACTAGCGGGAGAAGAGACCCAGTACTTC
>-|TRBJ1-4|16|TRBV28|-
CASSFTELAGNEKLFF
TGTGCCAGCAGTTTTACAGAGCTGGCTGGAAACGAAAAACTGTTTTTT
>-|TRBJ2-1|12|TRBV27|-
CASSFRGDEQFF
TGTGCCAGCAGTTTTAGGGGGGATGAGCAGTTCTTC
>-|TRBJ2-2|16|TRBV15|-
CATSSRGLIPPGELFF
TGTGCCACCAGCAGTAGGGGACTCATACCACCCGGGGAGCTGTTTTTT
>-|TRBJ1-5|14|TRBV2|-
CASKSSDSNQPQHF
TGTGCCAGCAAATCGTCAGATAGCAATCAGCCCCAGCATTTT
>-|TRBJ2-1|15|TRBV19|-
CASSMAESSYNEQFF
TGTGCCAGTAGTATGGCCGAAAGCTCCTACAATGAGCAGTTCTTC
>-|TRBJ2-1|13|TRBV2|-
CASSLGTHNEQFF
TGTGCCAGCAGTTTAGGAACCCACAATGAGCAGTTCTTC
>-|TRBJ2-1|15|TRBV29-1|TRBD2
CSVVLIGGSCNEQFF
TGCAGCGTTGTCTTAATTGGCGGGAGTTGCAATGAGCAGTTCTTC
>many|TRBJ2-7|12|TRBV25-1|-
CASSGVSYEQYF
TGTGCCAGCAGTGGGGTCTCCTACGAGCAGTACTTC
>once|TRBJ2-7|15|TRBV27|TRBD1
CASSLKGTGGYEQYF
TGTGCCAGCAGTTTGAAAGGGACAGGGGGCTACGAGCAGTACTTC
>-|TRBJ2-1|14|TRBV15|TRBD2
CATATGTSPNEQFF
TGTGCGACCGCGACCGGGACTAGCCCGAATGAGCAGTTCTTC
>-|TRBJ2-7|15|TRBV11-2|TRBD1
CASSLGTGSSYEQYF
TGTGCCAGCAGCCTAGGGACAGGGAGCTCCTACGAGCAGTACTTC
>-|TRBJ2-1|16|TRBV7-9|TRBD2
CASSLVTSGTYNEQFF
TGTGCCAGCAGCTTAGTGACTAGCGGAACTTACAATGAGCAGTTCTTC
>-|TRBJ2-7|12|TRBV28|-
CASSFFGTEQYF
TGTGCCAGCAGTTTCTTCGGGACCGAGCAGTACTTC
>once|TRBJ1-5|15|TRBV5-5|-
CASSLETGVNQPQHF
TGTGCCAGCAGCTTGGAAACGGGGGTTAATCAGCCCCAGCATTTT
>-|TRBJ2-7|15|TRBV9|TRBD2
CASSVAGGSSYEQYF
TGTGCCAGCAGCGTAGCGGGCGGGAGCTCCTACGAGCAGTACTTC
>-|TRBJ1-1|16|TRBV15|-
CATSRDLGSPNTEAFF
TGTGCCACCAGCAGAGATCTCGGCAGTCCGAACACTGAAGCTTTCTTT
>-|TRBJ2-7|10|TRBV9|-
CASSSYEQYF
TGTGCCAGCAGCTCATACGAGCAGTACTTC
>-|TRBJ2-7|16|TRBV4-1|TRBD2
CASSQDRTSGSYEQYF
TGCGCCAGCAGCCAAGATAGAACTAGCGGGAGCTACGAGCAGTACTTC
>-|TRBJ2-4|15|TRBV30|TRBD1
CAWSLGTGGDDIQYF
TGTGCCTGGAGTCTAGGGACAGGGGGAGATGACATTCAGTACTTC
>-|TRBJ1-4|14|TRBV25-1|TRBD1
CASSGTGGGEKLFF
TGTGCCAGCAGTGGGACAGGGGGCGGTGAAAAACTGTTTTTT
>-|TRBJ1-5|14|TRBV6-5|-
CASRLTEYNQPQHF
TGTGCCAGCAGGCTCACAGAGTACAATCAGCCCCAGCATTTT
>-|TRBJ2-1|15|TRBV21-1|-
CASSNQVRSYNEQFF
TGTGCCAGCAGCAACCAGGTTCGCTCCTACAATGAGCAGTTCTTC
>-|TRBJ2-1|16|TRBV7-9|TRBD2
CASSLVGAGEGNEQFF
TGTGCCAGCAGCTTAGTAGGTGCGGGAGAGGGTAATGAGCAGTTCTTC
>-|TRBJ2-7|16|TRBV7-9|TRBD1
CASSSIGTAWTYEQYF
TGTGCCAGCAGCTCGATAGGGACAGCGTGGACCTACGAGCAGTACTTC
>-|TRBJ2-7|14|TRBV9|TRBD1
CASSAGQGGYEQYF
TGTGCCAGCAGCGCCGGACAGGGGGGGTACGAGCAGTACTTC
>-|TRBJ2-2|15|TRBV7-9|TRBD1
CASSLSGQGFRELFF
TGTGCCAGCAGCCTCTCGGGACAGGGGTTCCGGGAGCTGTTTTTT
>-|TRBJ2-7|13|TRBV7-9|-
CASSPSSSYEQYF
TGTGCCAGCAGCCCATCATCCAGCTACGAGCAGTACTTC
>-|TRBJ2-2|18|TRBV9|TRBD1
CASSAAGTGGLRTGELFF
TGTGCCAGCAGCGCCGCCGGGACAGGGGGCCTCAGAACCGGGGAGCTGTTTTTT
>-|TRBJ2-1|16|TRBV29-1|TRBD2
CSVVGLAGGTYNEQFF
TGCAGCGTTGTCGGGCTAGCGGGAGGCACCTACAATGAGCAGTTCTTC
>-|TRBJ2-7|14|TRBV19|-
CASSIGPGVVEQYF
TGTGCCAGTAGTATAGGACCGGGGGTGGTCGAGCAGTACTTC
>-|TRBJ2-1|14|TRBV27|-
CASSDAGWGNEQFF
TGTGCCAGCAGTGACGCCGGTTGGGGCAATGAGCAGTTCTTC
>once|TRBJ2-1|18|TRBV5-1|TRBD2
CASSSGLAGGISYNEQFF
TGCGCCAGCAGCTCGGGACTAGCGGGAGGGATCTCCTACAATGAGCAGTTCTTC
>-|TRBJ1-5|12|TRBV6-6|-
CASSTGTQPQHF
TGTGCCAGCAGTACCGGGACGCAGCCCCAGCATTTT
>-|TRBJ2-1|14|TRBV10-3|-
CAISETGGGDEQFF
TGTGCCATCAGTGAGACAGGAGGCGGGGATGAGCAGTTCTTC
>-|TRBJ2-5|13|TRBV27|-
CASGGGTGETQYF
TGTGCCAGTGGTGGGGGGACCGGAGAGACCCAGTACTTC
>-|TRBJ2-1|16|TRBV10-1|-
CASSQPPGTLVDEQFF
TGCGCCAGCAGTCAACCCCCGGGGACCCTTGTGGATGAGCAGTTCTTC
>-|TRBJ2-1|16|TRBV7-9|TRBD2
CASSIPGTSGKDEQFF
TGTGCCAGCAGCATCCCCGGGACTAGCGGGAAAGATGAGCAGTTCTTC